These 10 T cell receptor beta chains originate from one sample sequenced in a study of T cell responses to AZD1222 COVID-19 vaccine. Assay: immunoSEQ multiplex PCR; the TCRdb copy retains only in-frame clones and omits some. This sample has 90,000 to 150,000 clones; about nine tenths occur once, and the top ten carry roughly 2.7%. Sequenced here: peripheral blood, sampled 28 days after the second AZD1222 dose. The origin of the receptors is an adult who received the AZD1222 COVID-19 vaccine.

The V gene is TRBV28, the J gene TRBJ1-5, with D unresolved. The CDR3 covers 15 residues. From germline, CDR1 is MDHEN and CDR2 SYDVKM. V lost 3 bases and J lost 2, with 11 bases in between. The CDR3 bases are TGTGCCAGCAGTTTGCCAACCCCGGGCAATCAGCCCCAGCATTTT. Protein product: CASSLPTPGNQPQHF. Complete variable domain (other parts from reference TRBV28 and TRBJ1-5): DVKVTQSSRYLVKRTGEKVFLECVQDMDHENMFWYRQDPGLGLRLIYFSYDVKMKEKGDIPEGYSVSREKKERFSLILESASTNQTSMYLCASSLPTPGNQPQHFGDGTRLSIL.

The chain employs TRBV19 and TRBJ1-3; D is ambiguous. The CDR3 spans 18 residues. Germline V gene lookup returns CDR1 LNHDA and CDR2 SQIVND (reference sequence). The V end was cut by 4 bases, the J end by 1 base, with 20 bases between. DNA for the CDR3: TGTGCCAGTAGTAGATTGGCCTACGACGTGTTATCTGGAAACACCATATATTTT. This gives the protein CASSRLAYDVLSGNTIYF.

The genes are TRBV29-1 and TRBJ2-3, with TRBD2 matching over 8 bases. Germline V gene lookup returns CDR1 SQVTM and CDR2 ANQGSEA. The CDR3 is made up of 13 amino acids. With 5 bases clipped from V and 9 bases from J, the junction kept 10 bases outside the gene matches. The CDR3 nucleotides read TGCAGCGTTAAGGTCGGGGGGGCAGGGACGCAGTATTTT. Translating gives CSVKVGGAGTQYF.

The CDR3 loop reads CASSRTNTGELFF. The CDR3 DNA sequence: TGTGCCAGCAGCAGGACCAACACCGGGGAGCTGTTTTTT. The rearrangement links TRBV27 to TRBJ2-2; D is unresolved. V lost 6 bases and J lost 2, with 7 bases in between. In germline, CDR1 is MNHEY, CDR2 SMNVEV (reference sequence). The CDR3 runs 13 residues.

The chain carries TRBV6-2 or TRBV6-3 and TRBJ2-5, with a tentative D call TRBD2 (5 bases). CDR1 is MNHEY, CDR2 SVGEGT, per germline. The length of the CDR3 is 14 residues. Trimming pared 2 bases from V and 3 bases from J, leaving 10 bases between. This CDR3 is CASSYRAAKETQYF. CDR3 in DNA: TGTGCCAGCAGTTACCGAGCGGCCAAAGAGACCCAGTACTTC.

The chain couples TRBV7-6 to TRBJ1-3, with 10 bases lining up with TRBD1. Germline V gene data show CDR1 as SGHVS and CDR2 as FNYEAQ. J lost 5 bases, V lost 5 bases, and 3 bases had no gene match. The CDR3 sequence is 14 residues long. The chain's CDR3 is CASSLDRGRNTIYF. Here the CDR3 DNA reads TGTGCCAGCAGCCTTGACAGGGGGCGAAACACCATATATTTT. The full variable domain, with the rest looked up from reference TRBV7-6 and TRBJ1-3, is GAGVSQSPRYKVTKRGQDVALRCDPISGHVSLYWYRQALGQGPEFLTYFNYEAQQDKSGLPNDRFSAERPEGSISTLTIQRTEQRDSAMYRCASSLDRGRNTIYFGEGSWLTVV.

The chain carries TRBV4-1 and TRBJ1-2, with 8 bases lining up with TRBD1. V lost 4 bases, J lost 7 bases, and 8 bases stayed unmatched. This CDR3 spans 14 amino acids. Germline CDR1 is MGHRA and CDR2 is YSYEKL. CDR3 residues: CASSRLTGGRGYTF. The CDR3 DNA reads as TGCGCCAGCAGCCGATTAACAGGGGGACGTGGCTACACCTTC.

CDR3 nucleotide sequence: TGTGCCAGCAGCTTAGCAGGAGTGGTTCAGCCCCAGCATTTT. Its protein product is CASSLAGVVQPQHF. The genes are TRBV7-2 and TRBJ1-5; D uncertain. Germline CDR1 is SGHTA and CDR2 is FQGNSA. V was pared by 0 bases and J by 6 bases, with 9 bases between. The CDR3 spans 14 residues.

The chain combines TRBV7-8 with TRBJ2-4; 7 bases line up with TRBD1. The CDR3 has 18 residues. Looked up from germline, CDR1 is SGHVS and CDR2 is FQNEAQ. V dropped 0 bases and J dropped 4; count of bases not matched to a gene: 12. In DNA form, the CDR3 reads TGTGCCAGCAGCTTAGCGGGACACACGACAGGGAAGAAAAACATTCAGTACTTC. Translation: CASSLAGHTTGKKNIQYF.

V is TRBV7-3 and J is TRBJ2-2, with D perhaps assigned TRBD1 or TRBD2 (5 bases each). The CDR3 consists of 14 residues. CDR1 is SGHTA, CDR2 FQGTGA, per germline. Trimming pared 5 bases from V and 4 bases from J, leaving 11 bases between. The CDR3 coding sequence is TGTGCCAGCAGCGTTGGGACCGGCACCGGGGAGCTGTTTTTT. Its translation: CASSVGTGTGELFF.